This is a list of T cell receptor beta chains from one sample in a study of cytomegalovirus exposure and HLA in healthy donors. Assay: immunoSEQ multiplex PCR; the TCRdb copy retains only in-frame clones and omits some. The sample contains 100,000 to 150,000 clones, about three quarters of which appear only once. Sequencing input: PBMCs. These receptors were collected from a woman aged 25-40 years in good health and CMV-seronegative. Both conserved end residues are part of each CDR3. Fields, in order: D gene, clone size, J gene, V gene, CDR3 protein, CDR3 DNA. The D gene is left open where the match is weak. Expanded clones are given a class, and other clones once, few, many or no size at all.

.,few,TRBJ2-5,TRBV18,CATGETQYF,TGTGCCACGGGGGAGACCCAGTACTTC
TRBD2,.,TRBJ2-5,TRBV18,CASSRRTSGQETQYF,TGTGCCAGCTCCCGTAGGACTAGCGGCCAAGAGACCCAGTACTTC
.,.,TRBJ2-4,TRBV18,CASSLAGLAKNIQYF,TGTGCCAGCTCACTGGCGGGACTAGCCAAAAACATTCAGTACTTC
TRBD2,.,TRBJ2-1,TRBV11-3,CASSLRSGRYNEQFF,TGTGCCAGCAGCTTACGGAGCGGGAGGTACAATGAGCAGTTCTTC
TRBD1,.,TRBJ1-4,TRBV5-1,CASSRQGAREKLFF,TGCGCCAGCAGCAGACAGGGGGCTCGTGAAAAACTGTTTTTT
.,.,TRBJ2-2,TRBV7-9,CASSSTGMNTGELFF,TGTGCCAGCAGCTCAACGGGAATGAACACCGGGGAGCTGTTTTTT
.,few,TRBJ2-1,TRBV11-3,CASSLEQGGYNEQFF,TGTGCCAGCAGCTTAGAACAGGGAGGGTACAATGAGCAGTTCTTC
.,.,TRBJ2-3,TRBV5-5,CASSFGGSDTQYF,TGTGCCAGCAGCTTCGGCGGTTCAGATACGCAGTATTTT
TRBD1,.,TRBJ1-4,TRBV14,CASSRTRWDSENEKLFF,TGTGCCAGCAGCCGTACCCGGTGGGACAGTGAAAATGAAAAACTGTTTTTT
TRBD2,.,TRBJ2-4,TRBV11-2,CASSLLKGRGGNIQYF,TGTGCCAGCAGCTTATTGAAAGGACGGGGGGGGAACATTCAGTACTTC
TRBD2,.,TRBJ2-1,TRBV4-3,CASSQELAGGHEQFF,TGCGCCAGCAGCCAAGAACTAGCGGGAGGACATGAGCAGTTCTTC
TRBD1,few,TRBJ1-2,TRBV27,CASSPNPDRGHRGGYTF,TGTGCCAGCAGTCCAAACCCGGACAGGGGGCATAGAGGAGGCTACACCTTC
TRBD1,.,TRBJ1-1,TRBV4-2,CASSQKGGGRNTEAFF,TGTGCCAGCAGCCAAAAAGGAGGGGGCAGGAACACTGAAGCTTTCTTT
TRBD1,.,TRBJ1-1,TRBV29-1,CSVRRTTGTNTEAFF,TGCAGCGTCCGACGCACGACAGGGACGAACACTGAAGCTTTCTTT
.,.,TRBJ2-2,TRBV29-1,CSLSQAGELFF,TGCAGCCTCTCACAGGCCGGGGAGCTGTTTTTT
TRBD1,.,TRBJ1-5,TRBV7-2,CASSGDRGQSNQPQHF,TGTGCCAGCAGCGGAGACAGGGGGCAAAGCAATCAGCCCCAGCATTTT
.,.,TRBJ1-3,TRBV27,CASSSLRSGNTIYF,TGTGCCAGCAGTTCCCTAAGATCTGGAAACACCATATATTTT
TRBD1,.,TRBJ2-7,TRBV6-6,CASSRAPGQGDYEQYF,TGTGCCAGCAGCCGCGCCCCGGGACAGGGAGATTACGAGCAGTACTTC
.,once,TRBJ2-1,TRBV9,CASSVYKLVSDNEQFF,TGTGCCAGCAGCGTTTACAAACTAGTCTCGGACAATGAGCAGTTCTTC
.,.,TRBJ1-1,TRBV30,CAWSVGRTEAFF,TGTGCCTGGAGTGTAGGGAGAACTGAAGCTTTCTTT
.,.,TRBJ1-5,TRBV7-9,CASSLGVPGGVGQPQHF,TGTGCCAGCAGCTTAGGGGTCCCCGGGGGTGTGGGACAGCCCCAGCATTTT
.,.,TRBJ1-3,TRBV19,CASSIPRGRENTIYF,TGTGCCAGTAGTATCCCTCGAGGGCGCGAAAACACCATATATTTT
.,.,TRBJ2-1,TRBV5-1,CASSLASGFGNEQFF,TGCGCCAGCAGCTTGGCCTCAGGGTTTGGGAATGAGCAGTTCTTC
.,few,TRBJ1-1,TRBV19,CASSEGASTEAFF,TGTGCCAGTAGTGAGGGCGCGAGCACTGAAGCTTTCTTT
TRBD1,.,TRBJ2-4,TRBV29-1,CSVEEGQVPLLAKNIQYF,TGCAGCGTTGAGGAGGGACAGGTCCCATTACTAGCCAAAAACATTCAGTACTTC
.,.,TRBJ2-5,TRBV7-8,CASRLVGGQETQYF,TGTGCCAGCAGGCTGGTTGGGGGGCAAGAGACCCAGTACTTC
.,.,TRBJ2-7,TRBV7-8,CASSRTGIRHEQYF,TGTGCCAGCAGCAGAACAGGGATCCGACACGAGCAGTACTTC
.,once,TRBJ2-1,TRBV5-6,CASVHGVSSYNEQFF,TGTGCCAGCGTACACGGGGTGAGCTCCTACAATGAGCAGTTCTTC
TRBD2,.,TRBJ2-7,TRBV7-3,CASSLIPSGTSSYEQYF,TGTGCCAGCAGCTTAATCCCCAGCGGGACTAGCTCCTACGAGCAGTACTTC
TRBD2,.,TRBJ2-5,TRBV14,CASSQVSLAGGETQYF,TGTGCCAGCAGCCAAGTCTCGTTAGCGGGTGGAGAGACCCAGTACTTC
TRBD1,.,TRBJ2-1,TRBV28,CASRQGVREQFF,TGTGCCAGCAGGCAGGGGGTTAGGGAGCAGTTCTTC
TRBD2,.,TRBJ2-7,TRBV10-2,CASSGSSGSYEQYF,TGCGCCAGCAGTGGTTCTAGCGGCTCCTACGAGCAGTACTTC
TRBD2,.,TRBJ2-7,TRBV10-3,CAISGSSGGTTQQYF,TGTGCCATCAGTGGATCTAGCGGGGGGACGACACAGCAGTACTTC
.,.,TRBJ1-5,TRBV19,CASSIGQENQPQHF,TGTGCCAGTAGTATAGGACAGGAGAATCAGCCCCAGCATTTT
.,.,TRBJ2-1,TRBV7-2,CASSSGYYNEQFF,TGTGCCAGCAGCTCGGGGTACTACAATGAGCAGTTCTTC
.,.,TRBJ2-7,TRBV7-9,CASSYYWSSYEQYF,TGTGCCAGCAGCTACTACTGGAGCTCCTACGAGCAGTACTTC
.,.,TRBJ2-7,TRBV6-5,CASSYRQSYEQYF,TGTGCCAGCAGTTACAGACAGTCCTACGAGCAGTACTTC
TRBD1,.,TRBJ1-4,TRBV18,CASSPPTGGREKLFF,TGTGCCAGCTCACCCCCGACAGGGGGGAGAGAAAAACTGTTTTTT
.,once,TRBJ2-7,TRBV19,CATSPGLTISYEQYF,TGTGCCACTAGCCCGGGACTCACGATCTCCTACGAGCAGTACTTC
.,few,TRBJ1-5,TRBV5-6,CASSLWIEVGNQPQHF,TGTGCCAGCAGCTTGTGGATTGAGGTCGGGAATCAGCCCCAGCATTTT
TRBD1,.,TRBJ2-2,TRBV6-1,CASKPGTANTGELFF,TGTGCCAGCAAACCCGGGACAGCGAACACCGGGGAGCTGTTTTTT
.,.,TRBJ2-3,TRBV6-6,CASSLTPGLDTQYF,TGTGCCAGCAGTTTAACGCCAGGGTTAGATACGCAGTATTTT
TRBD1,.,TRBJ2-1,TRBV27,CASSWDRGDNEQFF,TGTGCCAGCAGTTGGGACAGGGGGGACAATGAGCAGTTCTTC
.,once,TRBJ1-1,TRBV7-2,CASSRQGSGYTEAFF,TGTGCCAGCAGCCGCCAGGGATCAGGGTACACTGAAGCTTTCTTT
TRBD1,.,TRBJ2-3,TRBV5-8,CASSSWTGYTDTQYF,TGTGCCAGCAGCTCGTGGACAGGGTACACAGATACGCAGTATTTT
TRBD2,.,TRBJ2-7,TRBV10-3,CAIRELAGSSYEQYF,TGTGCCATCAGGGAACTAGCGGGTAGCTCCTACGAGCAGTACTTC
TRBD1,.,TRBJ2-7,TRBV5-1,CASSWGQPSYEQYF,TGCGCCAGCAGCTGGGGACAGCCCTCTTACGAGCAGTACTTC
TRBD2,.,TRBJ2-3,TRBV5-1,CASSLPSGGAKDTQYF,TGCGCCAGCAGCTTACCTAGCGGGGGGGCGAAAGATACGCAGTATTTT
.,few,TRBJ2-3,TRBV2,CASSAEEYTDTQYF,TGTGCCAGCAGTGCTGAGGAGTACACAGATACGCAGTATTTT
.,.,TRBJ2-4,TRBV7-9,CSSSPLLGGEAKNIQYF,TGTTCCAGCAGCCCCCTATTAGGGGGTGAAGCCAAAAACATTCAGTACTTC